Listed here are 8 T cell receptor beta chains from one sample, sequenced in a study of PD-1 blockade in classical Hodgkin lymphoma. All patients relapsed after autologous stem cell transplantation, and brentuximab vedotin exposure varied. Generated by immunoSEQ multiplex PCR, the TCRdb table keeps only in-frame clones and is missing some. This table holds roughly 47,000 clones, 80% found once. This material consisted of peripheral blood mononuclear cells (PBMCs), taken before the second cycle of nivolumab. The receptor set was obtained from a human donor with classical Hodgkin lymphoma.

The J gene is TRBJ1-3, the V gene TRBV28; D uncertain. V lost 1 base to trimming and J lost 6 bases, with 7 bases between them. CDR1 is MDHEN, CDR2 SYDVKM, per germline. The CDR3 length is 13 residues. In DNA, the CDR3 is TGTGCCAGCAGTTTATCGGGCTTAAACACCATATATTTT. Translation gives CASSLSGLNTIYF.

The rearrangement links TRBV28 to TRBJ2-3; no definite D call. There are 12 residues in the CDR3. V was pared by 3 bases and J by 6 bases, with 7 bases between. CDR1 and CDR2 (germline): MDHEN, SYDVKM. The CDR3 DNA is TGTGCCAGCAGTTTTCTGGATGATACGCAGTATTTT. Encoded protein: CASSFLDDTQYF.

This clone has a handful of counts. V is TRBV19 and J is TRBJ1-4; D not resolved. V shed 5 bases and J shed 0 bases, with 7 bases lying between them. The CDR3 length is 14 residues. The germline V gene encodes CDR1 LNHDA and CDR2 SQIVND (reference sequence). CDR3 in amino acids: CASSHDSTNEKLFF. In DNA form, the CDR3 reads TGTGCCAGTAGTCATGACTCAACTAATGAAAAACTGTTTTTT. Filled out from reference TRBV19 and TRBJ1-4, the complete variable domain reads DGGITQSPKYLFRKEGQNVTLSCEQNLNHDAMYWYRQDPGQGLRLIYYSQIVNDFQKGDIAEGYSVSREKKESFPLTVTSAQKNPTAFYLCASSHDSTNEKLFFGSGTQLSVL.

This clone was seen a single time. This sequence joins TRBV6-5 and TRBJ1-2; possible D gene TRBD1, 5 bases. Germline lookup yields CDR1 MNHEY and CDR2 SVGAGI. The CDR3 contains 15 residues. Trimming pared 7 bases from V and 2 bases from J, leaving 17 bases between. The CDR3 DNA is TGTGCCAGCACCGAGGGACCGCAGACCAACTATGGCTACACCTTC. Protein sequence: CASTEGPQTNYGYTF.

V is TRBV5-1 and J is TRBJ1-6, with D possibly TRBD1 on 5 matching bases. The V gene lost 4 bases and the J gene lost 4 bases, with 12 bases spanning the gap. The CDR3 contains 15 residues. The germline gives CDR1 SGHRS, CDR2 YFSETQ. CDR3 sequence (DNA): TGCGCCAGCAGCGAAACAGGCGTTTATAATTCACCCCTCCACTTT. Protein: CASSETGVYNSPLHF. The entire variable domain, with the rest obtained from reference TRBV5-1 and TRBJ1-6, is as follows: KAGVTQTPRYLIKTRGQQVTLSCSPISGHRSVSWYQQTPGQGLQFLFEYFSETQRNKGNFPGRFSGRQFSNSRSEMNVSTLELGDSALYLCASSETGVYNSPLHFGNGTRLTVT.

V gene TRBV7-9 combines with J gene TRBJ2-7; D is undetermined. The germline CDR1 and CDR2 sequences are SEHNR and FQNEAQ (reference sequence). Trimming cost V 2 bases and J 7 bases, with 9 bases left between them. The CDR3 is 12 residues long. CDR3 sequence reads: CASSLRQLEQYF. DNA for the CDR3: TGTGCCAGCAGCTTAAGACAATTGGAGCAGTACTTC.

CDR3 sequence reads: CAISPTGLSSRAFF. CDR3 sequence (DNA): TGTGCCATCAGCCCGACAGGTCTATCGTCGAGGGCTTTCTTT. V is TRBV10-3 and J is TRBJ1-1; D is perhaps TRBD1 (6 bases). Trimming took 6 bases from V and 11 from J, leaving 22 bases between them. The CDR3 is made up of 14 amino acids. Germline V lookup: CDR1 ENHRY, CDR2 SYGVKD.

The V call is TRBV5-4, the J call TRBJ2-1; 13 bases match TRBD2. The germline V gene encodes CDR1 SGHNT and CDR2 YYREEE (reference sequence). CDR3 size: 17 residues. After removal of 1 base from V and 3 bases from J, the junction contained 4 bases not matched to a gene. DNA for the CDR3: TGTGCCAGCAGCTTGACACTAGCGGGGGGGCTCTACAATGAGCAGTTCTTC. Its protein product is CASSLTLAGGLYNEQFF. Filled out from reference TRBV5-4 and TRBJ2-1, the complete variable domain reads ETGVTQSPTHLIKTRGQQVTLRCSSQSGHNTVSWYQQALGQGPQFIFQYYREEENGRGNFPPRFSGLQFPNYSSELNVNALELDDSALYLCASSLTLAGGLYNEQFFGPGTRLTVL.